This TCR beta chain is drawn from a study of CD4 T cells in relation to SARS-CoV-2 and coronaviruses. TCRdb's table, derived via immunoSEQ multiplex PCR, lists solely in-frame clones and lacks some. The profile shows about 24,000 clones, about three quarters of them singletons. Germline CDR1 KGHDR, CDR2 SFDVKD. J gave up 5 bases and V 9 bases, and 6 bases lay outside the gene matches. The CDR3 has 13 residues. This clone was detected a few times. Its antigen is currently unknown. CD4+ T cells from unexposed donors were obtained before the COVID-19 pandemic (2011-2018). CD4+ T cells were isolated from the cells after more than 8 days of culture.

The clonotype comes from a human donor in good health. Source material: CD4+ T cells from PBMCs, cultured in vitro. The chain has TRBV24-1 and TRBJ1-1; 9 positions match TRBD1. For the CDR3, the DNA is TGTGCCACCTCAGGGACAGGGAGTACTGAAGCTTTCTTT. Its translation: CATSGTGSTEAFF.